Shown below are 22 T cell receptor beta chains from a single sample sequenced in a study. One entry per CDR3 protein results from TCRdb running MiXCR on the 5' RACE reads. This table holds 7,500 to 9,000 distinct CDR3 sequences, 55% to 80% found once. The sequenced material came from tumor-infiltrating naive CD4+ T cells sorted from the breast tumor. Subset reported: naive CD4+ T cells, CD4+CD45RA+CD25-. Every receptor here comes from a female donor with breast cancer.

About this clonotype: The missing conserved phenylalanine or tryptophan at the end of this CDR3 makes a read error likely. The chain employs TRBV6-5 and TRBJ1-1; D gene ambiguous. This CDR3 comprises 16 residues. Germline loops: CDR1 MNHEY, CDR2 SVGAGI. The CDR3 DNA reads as TGTGCCTGCAGTTACTTCCGCGGGCGCCCGGGGACTGAAGCTTTCCTT. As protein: CACSYFRGRPGTEAFL.

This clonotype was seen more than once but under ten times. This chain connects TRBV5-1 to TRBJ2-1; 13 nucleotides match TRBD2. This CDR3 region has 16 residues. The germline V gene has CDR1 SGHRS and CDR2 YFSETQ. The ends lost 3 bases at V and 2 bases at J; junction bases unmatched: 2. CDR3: CASSSGLAGAYNEQFF. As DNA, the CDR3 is TGCGCCAGCAGCTCAGGACTAGCGGGAGCCTACAATGAGCAGTTCTTC.

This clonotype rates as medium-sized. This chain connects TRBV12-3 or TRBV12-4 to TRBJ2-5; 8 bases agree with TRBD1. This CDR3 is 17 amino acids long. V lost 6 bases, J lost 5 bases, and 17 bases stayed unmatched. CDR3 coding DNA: TGTGCCAGCAGCTATTATAGTCCCGGACAGGGCTCGGAGACCCAGTACTTC. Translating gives CASSYYSPGQGSETQYF.

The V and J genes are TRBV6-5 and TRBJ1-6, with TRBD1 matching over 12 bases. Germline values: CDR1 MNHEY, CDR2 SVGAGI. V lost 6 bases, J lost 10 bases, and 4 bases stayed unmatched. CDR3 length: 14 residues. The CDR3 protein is CASSRDRGQSPLHF. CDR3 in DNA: TGTGCCAGCAGCAGGGACAGGGGGCAGTCACCCCTCCACTTT.

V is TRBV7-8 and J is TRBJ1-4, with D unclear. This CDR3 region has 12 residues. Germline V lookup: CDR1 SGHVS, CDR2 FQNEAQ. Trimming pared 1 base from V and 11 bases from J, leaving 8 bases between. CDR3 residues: CASSLESNKLFF. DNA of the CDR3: TGTGCCAGCAGCTTAGAATCGAACAAACTGTTTTTT.

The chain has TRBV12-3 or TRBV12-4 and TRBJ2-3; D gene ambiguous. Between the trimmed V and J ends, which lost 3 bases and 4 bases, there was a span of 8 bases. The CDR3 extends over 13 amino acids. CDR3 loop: CASSLRGADTQYF. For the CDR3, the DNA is TGTGCCAGCAGTTTGCGCGGAGCAGATACGCAGTATTTT.

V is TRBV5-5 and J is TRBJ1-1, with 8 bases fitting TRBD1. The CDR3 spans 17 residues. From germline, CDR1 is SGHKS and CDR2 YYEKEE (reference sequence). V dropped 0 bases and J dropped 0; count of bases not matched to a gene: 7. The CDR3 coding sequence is TGTGCCAGCAGCTTGGGAGGGACAGGCATCATGAACACTGAAGCTTTCTTT. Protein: CASSLGGTGIMNTEAFF.

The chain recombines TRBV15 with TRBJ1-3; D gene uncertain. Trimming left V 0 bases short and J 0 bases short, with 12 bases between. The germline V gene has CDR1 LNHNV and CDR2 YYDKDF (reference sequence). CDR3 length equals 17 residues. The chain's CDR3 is CATSRDRRASSGNTIYF. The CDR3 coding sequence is TGTGCCACCAGCAGAGATCGTAGGGCCAGCTCTGGAAACACCATATATTTT.

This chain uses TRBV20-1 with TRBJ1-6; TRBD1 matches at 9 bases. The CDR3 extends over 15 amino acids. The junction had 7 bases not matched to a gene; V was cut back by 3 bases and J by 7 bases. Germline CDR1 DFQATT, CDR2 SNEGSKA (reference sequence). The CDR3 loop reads CSASSMTGGNSPLHF. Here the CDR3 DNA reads TGCAGTGCTAGTTCCATGACAGGGGGGAATTCACCCCTCCACTTT.

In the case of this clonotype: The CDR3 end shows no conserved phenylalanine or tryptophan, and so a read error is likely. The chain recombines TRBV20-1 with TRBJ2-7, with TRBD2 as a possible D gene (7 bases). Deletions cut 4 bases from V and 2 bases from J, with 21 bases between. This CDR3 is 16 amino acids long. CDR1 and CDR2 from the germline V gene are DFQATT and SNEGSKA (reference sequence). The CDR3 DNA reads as TGCAGTGCTACTCTGGGTGGGGGGGCAGGGACCTACGAGCAGTACTCC. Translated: CSATLGGGAGTYEQYS.

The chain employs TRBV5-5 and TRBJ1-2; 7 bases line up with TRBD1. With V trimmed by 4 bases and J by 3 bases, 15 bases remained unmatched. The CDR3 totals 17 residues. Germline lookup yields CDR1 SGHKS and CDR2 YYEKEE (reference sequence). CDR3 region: CASSLAGGQESYYGYTF. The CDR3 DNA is TGTGCCAGCAGCCTGGCGGGCGGACAGGAGTCCTACTATGGCTACACCTTC.

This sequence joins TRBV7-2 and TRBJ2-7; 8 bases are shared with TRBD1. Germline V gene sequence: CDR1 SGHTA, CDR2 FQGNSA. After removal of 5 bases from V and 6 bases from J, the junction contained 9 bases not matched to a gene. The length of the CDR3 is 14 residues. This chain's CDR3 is CASSLRTGTGEQYF. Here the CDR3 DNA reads TGTGCCAGCAGCCTACGGACAGGGACAGGCGAGCAGTACTTC.

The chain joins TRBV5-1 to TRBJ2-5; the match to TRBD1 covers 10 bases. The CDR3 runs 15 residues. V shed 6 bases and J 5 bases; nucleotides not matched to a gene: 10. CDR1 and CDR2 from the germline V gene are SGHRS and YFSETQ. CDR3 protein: CASTPGQGKGETQYF. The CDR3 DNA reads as TGCGCCAGCACCCCGGGACAGGGGAAGGGGGAGACCCAGTACTTC.

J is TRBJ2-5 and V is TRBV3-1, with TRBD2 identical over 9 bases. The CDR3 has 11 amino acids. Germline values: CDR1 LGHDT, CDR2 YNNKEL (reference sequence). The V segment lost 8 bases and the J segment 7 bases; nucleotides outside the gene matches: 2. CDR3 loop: CASLLAGTQYF. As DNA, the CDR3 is TGTGCCAGCCTACTAGCGGGGACCCAGTACTTC.

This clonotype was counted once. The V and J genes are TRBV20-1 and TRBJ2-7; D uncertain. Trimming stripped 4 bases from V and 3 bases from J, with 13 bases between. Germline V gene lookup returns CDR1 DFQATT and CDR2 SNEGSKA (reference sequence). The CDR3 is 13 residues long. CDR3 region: CSAKTQVFYEQYF. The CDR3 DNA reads TGCAGTGCTAAAACACAAGTTTTCTACGAGCAGTACTTC.

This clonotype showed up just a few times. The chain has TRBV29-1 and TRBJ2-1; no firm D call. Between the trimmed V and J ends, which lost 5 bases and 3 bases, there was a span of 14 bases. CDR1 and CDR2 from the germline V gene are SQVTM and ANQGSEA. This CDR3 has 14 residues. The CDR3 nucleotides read TGCAGCGTTAAAGCCCGGTCACACTACAATGAGCAGTTCTTC. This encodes CSVKARSHYNEQFF.

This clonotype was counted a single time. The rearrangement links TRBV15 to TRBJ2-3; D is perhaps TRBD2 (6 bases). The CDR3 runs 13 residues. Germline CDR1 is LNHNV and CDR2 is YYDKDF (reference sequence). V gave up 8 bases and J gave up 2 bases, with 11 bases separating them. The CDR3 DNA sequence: TGTGCCACCCGGGCGGGGACCACAGATACGCAGTATTTT. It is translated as CATRAGTTDTQYF.

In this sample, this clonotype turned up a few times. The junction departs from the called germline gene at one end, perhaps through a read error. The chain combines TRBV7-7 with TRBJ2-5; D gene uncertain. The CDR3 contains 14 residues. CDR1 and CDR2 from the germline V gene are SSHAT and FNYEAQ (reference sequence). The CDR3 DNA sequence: TGTGCTAGCAGCTTAGACTCTGGTGGGGAGACCCAGTACTTC. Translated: CASSLDSGGETQYF.

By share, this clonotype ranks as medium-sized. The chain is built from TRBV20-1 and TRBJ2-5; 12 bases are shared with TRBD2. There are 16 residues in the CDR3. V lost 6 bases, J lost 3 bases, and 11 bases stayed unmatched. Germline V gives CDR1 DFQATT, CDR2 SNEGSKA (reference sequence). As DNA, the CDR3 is TGCAGTGCAACGCCCACGACTAGCGGGGGTGAAGAGACCCAGTACTTC. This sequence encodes CSATPTTSGGEETQYF.

The CDR3 region has the DNA TGTGCCAGCAGTTTGATGGGGAGGGTAAACATTCAGTACTTC. This encodes CASSLMGRVNIQYF. This sequence joins TRBV12-3 or TRBV12-4 and TRBJ2-4; 7 positions agree with TRBD2. The V segment lost 3 bases and the J segment 6 bases; nucleotides outside the gene matches: 5. The CDR3 sequence is 14 residues long.

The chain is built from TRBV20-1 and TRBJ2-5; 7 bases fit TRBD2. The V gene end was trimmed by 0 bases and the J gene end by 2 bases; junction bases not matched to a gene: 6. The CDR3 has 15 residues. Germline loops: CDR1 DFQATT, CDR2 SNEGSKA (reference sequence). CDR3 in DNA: TGCAGTGCTAGAGATCTTCGGGAGGCGCAAGAGACCCAGTACTTC. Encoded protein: CSARDLREAQETQYF.

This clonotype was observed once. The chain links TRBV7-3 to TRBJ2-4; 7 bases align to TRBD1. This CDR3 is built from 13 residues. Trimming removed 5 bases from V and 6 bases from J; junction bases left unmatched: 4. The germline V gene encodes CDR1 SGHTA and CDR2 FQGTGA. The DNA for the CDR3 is TGTGCCAGCAGCCCAGGGGGTTCAAACATTCAGTACTTC. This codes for CASSPGGSNIQYF.